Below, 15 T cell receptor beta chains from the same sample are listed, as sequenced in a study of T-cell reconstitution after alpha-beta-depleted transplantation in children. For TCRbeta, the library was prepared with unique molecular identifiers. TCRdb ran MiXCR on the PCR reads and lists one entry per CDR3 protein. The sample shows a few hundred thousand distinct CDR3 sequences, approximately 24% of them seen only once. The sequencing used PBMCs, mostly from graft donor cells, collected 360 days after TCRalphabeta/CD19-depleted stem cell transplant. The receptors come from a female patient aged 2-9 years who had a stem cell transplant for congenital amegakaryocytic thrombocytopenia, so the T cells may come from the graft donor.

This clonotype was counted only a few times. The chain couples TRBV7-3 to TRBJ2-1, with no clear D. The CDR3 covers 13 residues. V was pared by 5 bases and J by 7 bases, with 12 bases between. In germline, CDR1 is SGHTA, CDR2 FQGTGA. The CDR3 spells CASSPHRSNEQFF. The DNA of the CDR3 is TGTGCCAGCAGCCCCCATAGGAGTAATGAGCAGTTCTTC.

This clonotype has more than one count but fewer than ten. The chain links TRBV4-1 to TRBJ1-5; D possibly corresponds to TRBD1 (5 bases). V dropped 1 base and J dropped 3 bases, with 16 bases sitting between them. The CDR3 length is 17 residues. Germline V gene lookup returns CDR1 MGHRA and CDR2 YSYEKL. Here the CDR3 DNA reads TGCGCCAGCAGCCAAGGGACCGGGACGGATCACAATCAGCCCCAGCATTTT. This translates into CASSQGTGTDHNQPQHF.

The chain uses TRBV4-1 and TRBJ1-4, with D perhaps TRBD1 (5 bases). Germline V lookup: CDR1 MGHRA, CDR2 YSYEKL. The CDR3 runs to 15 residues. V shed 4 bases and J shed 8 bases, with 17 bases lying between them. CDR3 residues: CASSLTGASGEKLFF. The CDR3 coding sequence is TGCGCCAGCAGCCTTACCGGGGCCTCCGGGGAAAAACTGTTTTTT.

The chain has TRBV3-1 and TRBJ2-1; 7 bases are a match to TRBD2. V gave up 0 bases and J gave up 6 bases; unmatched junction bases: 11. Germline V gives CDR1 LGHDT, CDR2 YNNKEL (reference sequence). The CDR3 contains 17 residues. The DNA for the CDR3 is TGTGCCAGCAGCCAAGATCGGGGCGGGAGAGTTCCCAATGAGCAGTTCTTC. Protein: CASSQDRGGRVPNEQFF.

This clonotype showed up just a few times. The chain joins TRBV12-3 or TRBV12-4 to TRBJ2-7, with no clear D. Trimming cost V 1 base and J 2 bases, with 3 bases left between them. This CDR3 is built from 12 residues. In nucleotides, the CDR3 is TGTGCCAGCAGTTTAGTCCCCTACGAGCAGTACTTC. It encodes CASSLVPYEQYF.

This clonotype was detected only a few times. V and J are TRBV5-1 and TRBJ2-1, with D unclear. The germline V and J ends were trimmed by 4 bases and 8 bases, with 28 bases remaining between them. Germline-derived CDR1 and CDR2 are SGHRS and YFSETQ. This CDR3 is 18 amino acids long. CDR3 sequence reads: CASSQQFQVRVLGYEQFF. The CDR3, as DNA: TGCGCCAGCAGCCAGCAGTTCCAAGTACGAGTTTTAGGGTATGAGCAGTTCTTC. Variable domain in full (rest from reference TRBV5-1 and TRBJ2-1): KAGVTQTPRYLIKTRGQQVTLSCSPISGHRSVSWYQQTPGQGLQFLFEYFSETQRNKGNFPGRFSGRQFSNSRSEMNVSTLELGDSALYLCASSQQFQVRVLGYEQFFGPGTRLTVL.

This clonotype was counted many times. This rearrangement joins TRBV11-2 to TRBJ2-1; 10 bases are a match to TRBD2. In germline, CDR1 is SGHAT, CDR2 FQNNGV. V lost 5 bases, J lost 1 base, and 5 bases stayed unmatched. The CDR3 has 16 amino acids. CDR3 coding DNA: TGTGCCAGCAGCACAAGACTAGCGGGTTCCTACAATGAGCAGTTCTTC. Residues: CASSTRLAGSYNEQFF.

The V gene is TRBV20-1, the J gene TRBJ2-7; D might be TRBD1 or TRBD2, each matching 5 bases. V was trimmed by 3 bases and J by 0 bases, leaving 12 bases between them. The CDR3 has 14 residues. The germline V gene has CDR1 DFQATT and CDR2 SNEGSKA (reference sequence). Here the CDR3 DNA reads TGCAGTGCTAGCAGGGACGCCTTCTCCTACGAGCAGTACTTC. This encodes CSASRDAFSYEQYF.

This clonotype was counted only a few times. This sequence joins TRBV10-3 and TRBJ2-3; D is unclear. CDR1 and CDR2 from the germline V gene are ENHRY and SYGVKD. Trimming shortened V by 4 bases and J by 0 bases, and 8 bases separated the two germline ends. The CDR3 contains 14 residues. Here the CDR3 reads CAISADTSTDTQYF. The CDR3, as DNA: TGTGCCATCAGTGCAGATACTAGCACAGATACGCAGTATTTT.

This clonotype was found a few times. CDR3 region: CSARDKIDTQYF. The DNA for the CDR3 is TGCAGTGCTAGAGACAAGATAGATACGCAGTATTTT. This chain joins TRBV20-1 and TRBJ2-3, with D hard to call. The CDR3 runs to 12 residues. V was pared by 0 bases and J by 5 bases, with 6 bases between. Germline V gene data show CDR1 as DFQATT and CDR2 as SNEGSKA (reference sequence).

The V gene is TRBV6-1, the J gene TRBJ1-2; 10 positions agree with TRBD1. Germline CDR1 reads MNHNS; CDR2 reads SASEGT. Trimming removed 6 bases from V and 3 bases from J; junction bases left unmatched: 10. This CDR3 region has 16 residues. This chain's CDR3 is CASSRDRGQGDYGYTF. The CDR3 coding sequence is TGTGCCAGCAGCCGCGACAGAGGACAGGGGGACTATGGCTACACCTTC.

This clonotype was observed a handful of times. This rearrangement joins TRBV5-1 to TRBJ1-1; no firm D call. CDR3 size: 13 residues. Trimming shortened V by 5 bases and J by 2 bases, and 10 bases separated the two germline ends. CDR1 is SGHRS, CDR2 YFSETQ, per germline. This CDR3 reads CASRTFPNTEAFF. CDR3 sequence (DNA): TGCGCCAGCAGGACATTTCCAAACACTGAAGCTTTCTTT.

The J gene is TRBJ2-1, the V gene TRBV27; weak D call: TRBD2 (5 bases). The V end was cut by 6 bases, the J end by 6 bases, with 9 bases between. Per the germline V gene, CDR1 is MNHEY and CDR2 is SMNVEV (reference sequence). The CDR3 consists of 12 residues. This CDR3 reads CASSGLSNEQFF. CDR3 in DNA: TGTGCCAGCAGCGGACTGAGCAATGAGCAGTTCTTC.

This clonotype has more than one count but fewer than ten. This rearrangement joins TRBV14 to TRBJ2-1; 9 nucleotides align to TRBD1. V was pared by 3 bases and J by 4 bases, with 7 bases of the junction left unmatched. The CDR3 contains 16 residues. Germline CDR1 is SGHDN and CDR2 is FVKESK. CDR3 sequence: CASSHLGTGIYNEQFF. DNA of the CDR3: TGTGCCAGCAGCCACCTCGGGACAGGGATATACAATGAGCAGTTCTTC. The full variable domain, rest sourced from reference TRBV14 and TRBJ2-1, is EAGVTQFPSHSVIEKGQTVTLRCDPISGHDNLYWYRRVMGKEIKFLLHFVKESKQDESGMPNNRFLAERTGGTYSTLKVQPAELEDSGVYFCASSHLGTGIYNEQFFGPGTRLTVL.

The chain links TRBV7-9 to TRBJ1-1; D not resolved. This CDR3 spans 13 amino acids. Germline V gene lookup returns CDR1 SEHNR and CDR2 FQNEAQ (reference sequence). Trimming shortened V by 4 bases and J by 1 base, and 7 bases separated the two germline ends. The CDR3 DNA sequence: TGTGCCAGCAGCTGCCTGGGGAACACTGAAGCTTTCTTT. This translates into CASSCLGNTEAFF.